What follows is one T cell receptor (beta chain) and its context. The record originates from a study of blood T cell repertoires in COVID-19. Looking at the study overall: From T cells, B-cell-depleted T cells, or PBMCs came the material, which was cDNA or gDNA.

CDR3 size: 12 residues. V lost 3 bases, J lost 8 bases, and 13 bases lay in between. The V gene's germline CDR1 is DFQATT and CDR2 SNEGSKA (reference sequence). In the authors' workflow: Amplified reference gene primers provided the basis for estimating nucleated cell counts. TCRdb keeps only in-frame clones here, not all; method: immunoSEQ multiplex PCR. V, J and clone size reflect that table, while D and trimming were determined from the DNA. The repertoire holds roughly 320,000 clones, just over 85% seen once, with about 4% in the top ten. The TCR comes from a man under 40 who had recovered from COVID-19. Sequencing was carried out using PBMCs or T cells enriched from blood (not recorded which). The gene calls are TRBV20-1 and TRBJ1-2, with unresolved D. The chain's CDR3 is CSASSGWEGYTF. Here the CDR3 DNA reads TGCAGTGCTAGTTCAGGCTGGGAGGGCTACACCTTC.